The 23 T cell receptor beta chains below were found in one sample sequenced in a study of cytotoxic CD8 clonotypes in ibrutinib-treated CLL. Data came from immunoSEQ multiplex PCR; TCRdb stores just in-frame clones and leaves some out. The sample shows some 130,000 clones, 80% to 90% of them seen only once. The source was PBMCs, collected after 24 months of ibrutinib treatment. Receptors were obtained from a human donor with chronic lymphocytic leukemia.

This chain uses TRBV2 with TRBJ2-3, with TRBD1 matching 11 bases. The CDR3 covers 15 residues. With V trimmed by 1 base and J by 4 bases, 1 base remained unmatched. Germline assignment: CDR1 SNHLY and CDR2 FYNNEI. In DNA form, the CDR3 reads TGTGCCAGCAGTGAAGGGGACAGGGGGTCAGATACGCAGTATTTT. Protein product: CASSEGDRGSDTQYF.

The chain combines TRBV11-3 with TRBJ2-1; the D gene is possibly TRBD1 (5 bases). The germline V and J ends were trimmed by 5 bases and 0 bases, with 11 bases remaining between them. The CDR3 runs 15 residues. Germline values: CDR1 SGHNT, CDR2 YENEEA. The CDR3 is CASSITGSSYNEQFF. The CDR3 DNA reads as TGTGCCAGCAGCATCACAGGAAGCTCCTACAATGAGCAGTTCTTC.

CDR3 coding DNA: TGTGCCAGTCCCAAATCGACGAGCTCTGGAAACACCATATATTTT. This encodes CASPKSTSSGNTIYF. The gene calls are TRBV7-9 and TRBJ1-3; D not resolved. CDR3 length: 15 residues. Trimming took 9 bases from V and 0 from J, leaving 15 bases between them. In germline, CDR1 is SEHNR, CDR2 FQNEAQ (reference sequence).

This chain links TRBV5-1 with TRBJ2-5; D is ambiguous. The CDR3 is 15 amino acids. Trimming removed 0 bases at V and 3 bases at J, with 12 bases between. Germline CDR1 reads SGHRS; CDR2 reads YFSETQ. CDR3 amino acids: CASSLVSSVEETQYF. CDR3 in DNA: TGCGCCAGCAGCTTGGTATCGTCGGTAGAAGAGACCCAGTACTTC.

The chain combines TRBV2 with TRBJ1-1; a possible D gene is TRBD1 (6 bases). CDR1 and CDR2 from the germline V gene are SNHLY and FYNNEI. V was shortened by 10 bases and J by 4 bases, with 19 bases between the two germline ends. This CDR3 region has 14 residues. CDR3 sequence reads: CATDRYGSGTEAFF. Written as DNA, the CDR3 is TGTGCCACTGACAGGTACGGGTCGGGCACTGAAGCTTTCTTT.

The chain joins TRBV28 to TRBJ1-2; TRBD1 aligns across 8 bases. Germline V lookup: CDR1 MDHEN, CDR2 SYDVKM. V lost 4 bases, J lost 2 bases, and 6 bases stayed unmatched. This CDR3 has 15 residues. CDR3 in amino acids: CASSYPTGDNYGYTF. The DNA of the CDR3 is TGTGCCAGCAGTTACCCGACAGGGGACAACTATGGCTACACCTTC.

V and J are TRBV4-3 and TRBJ2-1, with 10 nucleotides matching TRBD1. The CDR3 loop spans 18 amino acids. In germline, CDR1 is LGHNA, CDR2 YSLEER. Trimming cost V 4 bases and J 4 bases; bases outside gene matches: 13. CDR3 loop: CASSLAIPGQGFYNEQFF. CDR3 in DNA: TGCGCCAGCAGCCTCGCAATTCCGGGACAGGGGTTTTACAATGAGCAGTTCTTC.

The V and J genes are TRBV9 and TRBJ2-5, with a tentative D call TRBD2 (6 bases). CDR1 SGDLS and CDR2 YYNGEE come from the germline V gene. This CDR3 is 14 amino acids long. Trimming shortened V by 0 bases and J by 7 bases, and 13 bases separated the two germline ends. CDR3 nucleotide sequence: TGTGCCAGCAGCGTAGAGACGCGGGGCCGGACCCAGTACTTC. Translating gives CASSVETRGRTQYF. Supplemented by reference TRBV9 and TRBJ2-5, the full variable domain reads DSGVTQTPKHLITATGQRVTLRCSPRSGDLSVYWYQQSLDQGLQFLIQYYNGEERAKGNILERFSAQQFPDLHSELNLSSLELGDSALYFCASSVETRGRTQYFGPGTRLLVL.

The V gene is TRBV28, the J gene TRBJ1-5, with D tentatively TRBD1 (6 bases). Germline CDR1 and CDR2: MDHEN and SYDVKM. V lost 5 bases to trimming and J lost 7 bases, with 15 bases between them. This CDR3 comprises 14 residues. The CDR3 protein is CASSVSQGPQPQHF. The CDR3 DNA reads TGTGCCAGCAGTGTATCACAGGGCCCCCAGCCCCAGCATTTT. Based on the CDR3 plus reference TRBV28 and TRBJ1-5, the full variable domain is DVKVTQSSRYLVKRTGEKVFLECVQDMDHENMFWYRQDPGLGLRLIYFSYDVKMKEKGDIPEGYSVSREKKERFSLILESASTNQTSMYLCASSVSQGPQPQHFGDGTRLSIL.

The chain links TRBV11-3 to TRBJ2-3, with 16 bases fitting TRBD2. Germline CDR1 is SGHNT and CDR2 is YENEEA. Unmatched junction bases numbered 3, after V lost 5 bases and J lost 4 bases. This CDR3 has 16 amino acids. The CDR3 here is CASSVGTSGRADTQYF. As DNA, the CDR3 is TGTGCCAGCAGCGTAGGGACTAGCGGGAGGGCAGATACGCAGTATTTT.

The genes are TRBV6-1 and TRBJ2-2, with D perhaps matching TRBD1 (6 bases). The germline V gene has CDR1 MNHNS and CDR2 SASEGT. The CDR3 loop spans 14 amino acids. The V gene lost 7 bases and the J gene lost 3 bases, with 12 bases spanning the gap. DNA for the CDR3: TGTGCCAGCAATCTAGGACAGCACACCGGGGAGCTGTTTTTT. This sequence encodes CASNLGQHTGELFF.

This chain joins TRBV5-1 and TRBJ2-5; tentatively, D is TRBD2 (5 bases). This CDR3 region has 14 residues. V lost 2 bases to trimming and J lost 3 bases, with 11 bases between them. Germline V gene sequence: CDR1 SGHRS, CDR2 YFSETQ. The CDR3 DNA sequence: TGCGCCAGCAGCTTTACTAGACCAAAAGAGACCCAGTACTTC. Encoded protein: CASSFTRPKETQYF.

The chain employs TRBV18 and TRBJ1-6, with 11 bases aligning to TRBD1. The CDR3 is made up of 17 amino acids. J gave up 13 bases and V 4 bases, and 15 bases lay outside the gene matches. Germline V gene sequence: CDR1 KGHSH, CDR2 LQKENI. The CDR3 reads CASSLRTGGPKFPPLHF. The CDR3 DNA is TGTGCCAGCTCACTCCGGACAGGGGGCCCGAAATTTCCGCCCCTCCACTTT.

The chain recombines TRBV4-1 with TRBJ2-4; D is unresolved. The CDR3 sequence is 16 residues long. Trimming took off 1 base at V and 0 bases at J, with 10 bases between the two ends. Germline V gene lookup returns CDR1 MGHRA and CDR2 YSYEKL. This CDR3 reads CASSQAGPLAKNIQYF. The DNA of the CDR3 is TGCGCCAGCAGCCAAGCGGGTCCGCTAGCCAAAAACATTCAGTACTTC.

This clone was counted only a few times. This chain connects TRBV9 to TRBJ1-5; 9 bases align to TRBD1. CDR1 SGDLS and CDR2 YYNGEE come from the germline V gene. V dropped 4 bases and J dropped 3; count of bases not matched to a gene: 5. CDR3 size: 15 residues. CDR3 in DNA: TGTGCCAGCAGCCCACGACAGGGGGACAATCAGCCCCAGCATTTT. It encodes CASSPRQGDNQPQHF.

The chain joins TRBV5-5 to TRBJ2-1; D gene uncertain. The CDR3 runs to 15 residues. With 5 bases removed from V and 0 bases from J, the gap between germline ends came to 12 bases. CDR1 is SGHKS, CDR2 YYEKEE, per germline (reference sequence). In nucleotides, the CDR3 is TGTGCCAGCAGGACCTACTCGAGCTCCTACAATGAGCAGTTCTTC. Residues: CASRTYSSSYNEQFF.

J is TRBJ1-2 and V is TRBV27; no clear D. Germline CDR1 reads MNHEY; CDR2 reads SMNVEV (reference sequence). V lost 2 bases to trimming and J lost 1 base, with 8 bases between them. CDR3 length equals 14 residues. The CDR3 region has the DNA TGTGCCAGCAGTTTAACGGGGATTAACTATGGCTACACCTTC. Translated: CASSLTGINYGYTF.

This clone was seen just once. The chain has TRBV11-2 and TRBJ2-3, with 9 bases lining up with TRBD2. Germline V CDR1 and CDR2: SGHAT, FQNNGV. The CDR3 has 14 amino acids. With 2 bases clipped from V and 6 bases from J, the junction kept 3 bases outside the gene matches. The chain's CDR3 is CASSLRLAADTQYF. CDR3 nucleotide sequence: TGTGCCAGCAGCTTAAGACTAGCGGCCGATACGCAGTATTTT.

This clone came up once. The V gene is TRBV4-2, the J gene TRBJ2-5, with D uncertain. Germline CDR1 and CDR2: LGHNA and YNFKEQ. V was pared by 1 base and J by 4 bases, with 10 bases between. CDR3 length: 14 amino acids. The CDR3 coding sequence is TGTGCCAGCAGCCAAGTGGAACATATAGAGACCCAGTACTTC. Amino acid sequence: CASSQVEHIETQYF.

The chain carries TRBV9 and TRBJ1-1; the match to TRBD1 covers 7 bases. There are 15 residues in the CDR3. The junction had 7 bases not matched to a gene; V was cut back by 2 bases and J by 3 bases. Germline loops: CDR1 SGDLS, CDR2 YYNGEE. The DNA for the CDR3 is TGTGCCAGCAGCGTTTCGAACAGGGGTGACACTGAAGCTTTCTTT. Protein: CASSVSNRGDTEAFF.

The chain couples TRBV10-1 to TRBJ2-6; 8 bases are shared with TRBD1. The V and J ends lost 4 bases and 1 base, in that order; junction bases with no gene match: 3. Germline lookup yields CDR1 WNHNN and CDR2 SYGVQD (reference sequence). This CDR3 has 16 amino acids. The CDR3 protein is CASSGRDRSGANVLTF. CDR3 coding DNA: TGCGCCAGCAGTGGTAGGGACAGGTCTGGGGCCAACGTCCTGACTTTC.

This clone was observed once. The rearrangement joins TRBV7-8 to TRBJ2-7; D is perhaps TRBD2 (6 bases). The CDR3 is made up of 14 amino acids. Germline-derived CDR1 and CDR2 are SGHVS and FQNEAQ. Trimming took 4 bases from V and 4 from J, leaving 14 bases between them. The chain's CDR3 is CASSSTRFGYEQYF. Written as DNA, the CDR3 is TGTGCCAGCAGCTCGACTAGATTTGGGTACGAGCAGTACTTC.

This CDR3 is CASRLFYGYTF. The CDR3 DNA reads as TGTGCCAGCAGGCTTTTCTATGGCTACACCTTC. The V call is TRBV28, the J call TRBJ1-2; D gene ambiguous. This CDR3 is 11 amino acids long. Germline loops: CDR1 MDHEN, CDR2 SYDVKM. Trimming cost V 6 bases and J 4 bases, with 6 bases left between them.